This T cell receptor beta chain was found in a study of control samples from healthy donors and cancer patients (dated by TCRdb to 2020 to 2021). With respect to this clone: Its antigen is currently not known. No base-level quality is on record; no much larger clone is a single base apart.

Cut back by 4 bases and 0 bases, the V and J ends lie 6 bases apart. Including the terminal cysteine and phenylalanine, the CDR3 comprises 13 residues. Just CDR3 DNA is preserved here, 39 bases in frame from base 1. CDR1 and CDR2, looked up from the germline V gene, are ENHRY and SYGVKD. Library method: the immunoSEQ multiplex PCR assay. Sourced from immuneACCESS, this table was stored by TCRdb with only in-frame sequences that have V and J called. A share of the clones is absent; for the studies checked, an unresolved V gene accounts for under half, and the remainder has no known explanation. The sample table shows around 96,000 clones, and approximately 95% are seen once. The ten largest clones add up to less than 10% of the sample.

The sequence was obtained from a man between 18 and 29 years old in good health. The chain uses TRBV10-3 and TRBJ1-2, with no reliable assignment of the D segment. Specimen: blood. The CDR3 protein sequence reads: CAISARTNYGYTF. The nucleotide sequence reads TGTGCCATCAGTGCCAGAACTAACTATGGCTACACCTTC.